The present entry profiles one T cell receptor beta chain with its context. These data are taken from a study of blood T cell repertoires in COVID-19. In the original workflow: Nucleated cell number was recorded as an estimate derived from reference gene primer amplification. Clones were sequenced by immunoSEQ multiplex PCR, and TCRdb holds only the in-frame ones, with some missing. Clone size and the V and J calls come from that table; the DNA yielded D and trimming. The sample lists some 130,000 clones, around 73% seen once, with around 9.9% in the top ten. V lost 4 bases and J lost 6; bases outside the gene matches: 9. From germline, CDR1 is SGHTS and CDR2 YDEGEE. This CDR3 has 15 amino acids.

The specimen was peripheral blood. The chain combines TRBV5-8 with TRBJ2-1, with TRBD1 matching 8 bases. The receptor was derived from a man aged 60 to 69 who had recovered from COVID-19. The chain's CDR3 is CASSRPRQGSNEQFF. The CDR3 nucleotides read TGTGCCAGCAGCCGTCCCCGACAGGGGAGCAATGAGCAGTTCTTC.